This T cell receptor beta chain is drawn from a study of T cells after yellow fever vaccination. Universal primer sites and UMIs were introduced during 5'RACE template-switching synthesis of TCR cDNA. Each CDR3 protein gets one entry after TCRdb re-called the 5' RACE reads with MiXCR. This repertoire shows 300,000 or so distinct CDR3 sequences, roughly 6.8% found once; its top ten account for 15% to 20%. This CDR3 is built from 13 residues. Trimming removed 2 bases at V and 4 bases at J, with 11 bases between. Germline lookup yields CDR1 DFQATT and CDR2 SNEGSKA (reference sequence). This chain links TRBV20-1 with TRBJ2-5; D is ambiguous. The receptor's source is a man between 18 and 35 years old who received the YFV17D yellow fever vaccine. This material consisted of PBMCs, taken about 49 days after the first yellow fever vaccination. CDR3 DNA: TGCAGTGCTAGACTAGGGCTGGGAGAGACCCAGTACTTC. It translates to CSARLGLGETQYF.